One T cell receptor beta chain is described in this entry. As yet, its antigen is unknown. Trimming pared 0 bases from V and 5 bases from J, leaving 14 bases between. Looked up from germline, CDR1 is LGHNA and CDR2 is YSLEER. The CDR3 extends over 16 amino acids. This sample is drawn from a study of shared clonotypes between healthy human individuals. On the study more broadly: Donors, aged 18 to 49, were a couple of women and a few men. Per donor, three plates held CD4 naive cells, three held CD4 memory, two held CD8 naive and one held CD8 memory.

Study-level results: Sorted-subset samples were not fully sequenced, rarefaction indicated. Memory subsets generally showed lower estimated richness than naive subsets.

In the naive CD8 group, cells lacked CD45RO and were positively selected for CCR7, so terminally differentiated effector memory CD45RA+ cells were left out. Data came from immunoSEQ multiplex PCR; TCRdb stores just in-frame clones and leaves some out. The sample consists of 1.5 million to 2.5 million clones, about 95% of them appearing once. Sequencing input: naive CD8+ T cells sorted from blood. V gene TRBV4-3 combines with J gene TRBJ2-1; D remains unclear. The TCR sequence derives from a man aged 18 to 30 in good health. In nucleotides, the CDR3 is TGCGCCAGCAGCCAAGATCACTACCCCCTGAACAATGAGCAGTTCTTC. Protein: CASSQDHYPLNNEQFF.